This T cell receptor beta chain was captured by sequencing in a study of T cell responses to AZD1222 COVID-19 vaccine. Findings of the study overall: The repertoires were collected only after the peak T cell response. Among the donors, most were white British and more were female, and clonal diversity was possibly underestimated.

V lost 6 bases to trimming and J lost 8 bases; unmatched junction nucleotides: 9. The CDR3 spans 13 residues. Per the germline V gene, CDR1 is LGHNA and CDR2 is YSLEER. The study pooled second doses at about 4 or about 12 weeks. Worth noting for this clone: Its antigen is unidentified.

TCRdb's table, derived via immunoSEQ multiplex PCR, lists solely in-frame clones and lacks some. The data contain more than 120,000 clones, about 90% of them singletons. The sequence was obtained from an adult who received the AZD1222 COVID-19 vaccine. The chain joins TRBV4-3 to TRBJ1-2; 7 nucleotides agree with TRBD1. This sample comprised peripheral blood, obtained 28 days after the second AZD1222 dose. This chain's CDR3 is CASSNAQGDGYTF. For the CDR3, the DNA is TGCGCCAGCAGTAATGCGCAGGGGGACGGCTACACCTTC.